This TCR beta chain was identified during a study of OX40 agonist ivuxolimab in advanced cancers. There are 15 residues in the CDR3. With 3 bases removed from V and 4 bases from J, the gap between germline ends came to 14 bases. Per germline, CDR1 LNHDA and CDR2 SQIVND (reference sequence). Sequenced by immunoSEQ multiplex PCR; TCRdb stores in-frame clones only, minus some. The repertoire holds 20,000 to 25,000 clones, with 85% to 90% as singletons. The sequence was collected from an adult with an advanced solid tumor such as melanoma, head and neck, liver or kidney cancer. The chain is built from TRBV19 and TRBJ2-3; D is unresolved. Specimen: CD4+ or CD8+ T cells sorted from blood, collected in a trial of the OX40 agonist ivuxolimab. CDR3 nucleotide sequence: TGTGCCAGTAGTATTTTCGGGTATGGTGCAGATACGCAGTATTTT. Translation: CASSIFGYGADTQYF.